Included here is one T cell receptor (beta chain) sequence, with context. Its cognate antigen is unknown. The data are from a study of blood T cells in healthy people across ages. Study-level points and caveats: Not knowing donor CMV status may have confounded expanded clonotype changes.

Sample-barcoded 5' priming and a J-beta primer mix drove a second PCR of roughly 6 to 12 cycles. TCRdb recomputed calls from the 5' RACE reads with MiXCR, one row per CDR3 protein. This sample has hundreds of thousands of distinct CDR3 sequences, with about 29% found just once. V lost 8 bases, J lost 1 base, and 8 bases lay in between. The CDR3 length is 12 residues. Germline loops: CDR1 SGHVS, CDR2 FNYEAQ. The data also belong to a second study, concerning T cells of mothers and their children.

This chain connects TRBV7-6 to TRBJ2-5, with D unclear. The sequencing sample was made of blood. This receptor was taken from a boy aged 2 to 10 in good health. CDR3 protein: CASGQFQETQYF. CDR3 DNA sequence: TGTGCCAGCGGCCAGTTCCAAGAGACCCAGTACTTC.